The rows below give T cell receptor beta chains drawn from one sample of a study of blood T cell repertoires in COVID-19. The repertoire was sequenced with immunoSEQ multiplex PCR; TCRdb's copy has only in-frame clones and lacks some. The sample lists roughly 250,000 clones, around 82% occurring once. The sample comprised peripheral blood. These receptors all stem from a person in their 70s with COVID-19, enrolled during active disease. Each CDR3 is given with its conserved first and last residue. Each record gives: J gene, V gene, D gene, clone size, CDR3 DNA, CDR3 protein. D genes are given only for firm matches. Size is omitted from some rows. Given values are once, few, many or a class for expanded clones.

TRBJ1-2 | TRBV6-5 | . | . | TGTGCCAGCACCGCACTCGGAGGCTATGGCTACACCTTC | CASTALGGYGYTF
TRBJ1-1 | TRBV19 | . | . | TGTGCCAGTAGTAGTACAGTGAACACTGAAGCTTTCTTT | CASSSTVNTEAFF
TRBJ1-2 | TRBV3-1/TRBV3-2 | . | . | TGTGCCAGCAGCCTGGGACTGGACTATGGCTACACCTTC | CASSLGLDYGYTF
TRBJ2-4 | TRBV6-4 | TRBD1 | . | TGTGCCAGCCCATCCGGGACAGGGTTAGCCAAAAACATTCAGTACTTC | CASPSGTGLAKNIQYF
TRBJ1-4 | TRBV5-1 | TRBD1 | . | TGCGCCAGCACCCGAGGAGGGGGCGAAAAACTGTTTTTT | CASTRGGGEKLFF
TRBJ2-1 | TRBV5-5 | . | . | TGTGCCAGCAGCCGCACCTCAACAGATAACAATGAGCAGTTCTTC | CASSRTSTDNNEQFF
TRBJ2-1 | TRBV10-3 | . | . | TGTGCCATCAGTGCCGAGGACTCTAACAATGAGCAGTTCTTC | CAISAEDSNNEQFF
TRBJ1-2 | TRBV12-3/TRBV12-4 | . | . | TGTGCCAGCACCCCAGGGTGGGTCGATGGCTACACCTTC | CASTPGWVDGYTF
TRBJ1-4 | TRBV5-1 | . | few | TGCGCCAGCGGCCAAGCCCCACTCGGGAGATCTAATGAAAAACTGTTTTTT | CASGQAPLGRSNEKLFF
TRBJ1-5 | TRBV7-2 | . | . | TGTGCCAGCAGCTTGGTCCTCGACAGGTATTTATTAGTGCCCCAGCATTTT | CASSLVLDRYLLVPQHF
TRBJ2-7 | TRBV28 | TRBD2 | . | TGTGCCAGCAGTTTATCGGGGGGATATTCCTACGAGCAGTACTTC | CASSLSGGYSYEQYF
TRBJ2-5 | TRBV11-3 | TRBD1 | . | TGTGCCAGCAGCCACAACAGGGGATCCCTCCAAGAGACCCAGTACTTC | CASSHNRGSLQETQYF
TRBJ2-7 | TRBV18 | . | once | TGTGCCAGCTCACCATTCGGCGGCCGGAGGGTCCCCAACGAGCAGTACTTC | CASSPFGGRRVPNEQYF
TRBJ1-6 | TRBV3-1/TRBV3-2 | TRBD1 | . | TGTGCCAGCAGCCAAGTGGCCAGGGGGCGAGCCCGAAATTCACCCCTCCACTTT | CASSQVARGRARNSPLHF
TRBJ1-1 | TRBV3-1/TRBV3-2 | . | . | TGTGCCAGCAGCCAAACAGGGTTGGAAGCTTTCTTT | CASSQTGLEAFF
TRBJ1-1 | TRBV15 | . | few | TGTGCCACCAGCCCCGGGTTTAACCCAAACACTGAAGCTTTCTTT | CATSPGFNPNTEAFF
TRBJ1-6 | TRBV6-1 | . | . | TGTGCCAGCAGTCTTGATTCACCCCTCCACTTT | CASSLDSPLHF
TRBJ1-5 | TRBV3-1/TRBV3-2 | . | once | TGTGCCAGCAGCCACCCCAACGGGGGCAATCAGCCCCAGCATTTT | CASSHPNGGNQPQHF
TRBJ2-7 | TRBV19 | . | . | TGTGCCAGTAGTATTAGGAGTGAGAGATACGAGCAGTACTTC | CASSIRSERYEQYF
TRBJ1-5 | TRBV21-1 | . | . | TGTGCCAGCAGCAAGTCATCGGTTATCGTACAGCCCCAGCATTTT | CASSKSSVIVQPQHF
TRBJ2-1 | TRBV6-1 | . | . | TGTGCCAGCAGTGAAGGTCGTCGTGCGGGTGAGCAGTTCTTC | CASSEGRRAGEQFF
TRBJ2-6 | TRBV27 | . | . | TGTGCCAGCAGTTTTAAGACACCGAGCTCTGGGGCCAACGTCCTGACTTTC | CASSFKTPSSGANVLTF
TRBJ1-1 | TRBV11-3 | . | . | TGTGCCAGCAGCTTCGCAGAGGACACTGAAGCTTTCTTT | CASSFAEDTEAFF
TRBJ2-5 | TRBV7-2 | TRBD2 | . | TGTGCCAGCAGCTTTAATCTAGCGGGACAAGAGACCCAGTACTTC | CASSFNLAGQETQYF
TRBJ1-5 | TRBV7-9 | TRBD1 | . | TGTGCCAGCAGCGCCACCCGGGACAGGGGAGATCAGCCCCAGCATTTT | CASSATRDRGDQPQHF